The clone carrying this T cell receptor (beta chain) was observed a handful of times. Data came from immunoSEQ multiplex PCR; TCRdb stores just in-frame clones and leaves some out. In the table there are under 85,000 clones, 90% of which are singletons. This entry is derived from a study of OX40 agonist ivuxolimab in advanced cancers. Study-level information: Ivuxolimab, an agonist antibody against OX40 (CD134), was given to patients.

The CDR3 has 11 residues. Per germline, CDR1 DFQATT and CDR2 SNEGSKA (reference sequence). Systemic immunosuppression or a history of autoimmune disease excluded patients. The sample here was CD4+ or CD8+ T cells sorted from blood, taken in a trial of the OX40 agonist ivuxolimab. The rearrangement uses TRBV20-1 and TRBJ1-1; D is unclear. This TCR was sampled from an adult with an advanced solid tumor such as melanoma, head and neck, liver or kidney cancer. The CDR3 DNA sequence: TGCAGCTCGCGGGTCGACACTGAAGCTTTCTTT. Translated, it gives CSSRVDTEAFF.